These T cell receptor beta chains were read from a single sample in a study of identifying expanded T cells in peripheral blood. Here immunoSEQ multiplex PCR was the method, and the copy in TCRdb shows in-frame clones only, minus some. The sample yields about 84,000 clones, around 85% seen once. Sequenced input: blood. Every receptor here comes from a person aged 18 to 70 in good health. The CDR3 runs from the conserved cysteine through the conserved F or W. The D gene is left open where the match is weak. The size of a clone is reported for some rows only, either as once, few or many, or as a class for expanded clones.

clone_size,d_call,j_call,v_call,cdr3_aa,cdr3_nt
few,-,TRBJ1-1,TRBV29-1,CSVGSTEAFF,TGCAGCGTTGGGTCCACTGAAGCTTTCTTT
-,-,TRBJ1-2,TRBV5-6,CASSLNEGGYGYTF,TGTGCCAGCAGCTTGAACGAGGGGGGCTATGGCTACACCTTC
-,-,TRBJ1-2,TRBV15,CATSRELKGGYTF,TGTGCCACCAGCAGAGAACTTAAGGGTGGCTACACCTTC
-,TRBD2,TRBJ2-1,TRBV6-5,CASSYGTSGGIWFF,TGTGCCAGCAGTTACGGGACTAGCGGGGGTATTTGGTTCTTC
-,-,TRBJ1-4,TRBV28,CASSPGTSLEKLFF,TGTGCCAGCAGTCCCGGGACATCTTTAGAAAAACTGTTTTTT
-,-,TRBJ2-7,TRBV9,CASSTRPGSRHEQYF,TGTGCCAGCAGCACACGACCGGGAAGTCGGCACGAGCAGTACTTC
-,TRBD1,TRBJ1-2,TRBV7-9,CASSFTPGQSLLVTF,TGTGCCAGCAGCTTTACCCCGGGACAGTCCCTCCTGGTAACCTTC
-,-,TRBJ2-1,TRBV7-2,CASSFTYNEQFF,TGTGCCAGCAGCTTCACCTACAATGAGCAGTTCTTC
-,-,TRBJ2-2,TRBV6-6,CASSYGQGSTGELFF,TGTGCCAGCAGTTACGGTCAGGGGAGCACCGGGGAGCTGTTTTTT
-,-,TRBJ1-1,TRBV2,CASLGQSTEAFF,TGTGCCAGTCTCGGACAGTCGACTGAAGCTTTCTTT
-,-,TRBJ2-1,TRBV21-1,CASNCSTESNYNEQFF,TGTGCCAGCAATTGTTCAACAGAGTCTAACTACAATGAGCAGTTCTTC
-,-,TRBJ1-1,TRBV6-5,CASSPPGGNTEAFF,TGTGCCAGCAGTCCCCCGGGGGGTAACACTGAAGCTTTCTTT
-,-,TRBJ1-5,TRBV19,CASSTSSNQPQHF,TGTGCCAGTAGCACAAGTAGCAATCAGCCCCAGCATTTT
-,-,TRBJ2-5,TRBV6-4,CASLTKQETQYF,TGTGCCAGCTTGACCAAACAAGAGACCCAGTACTTC
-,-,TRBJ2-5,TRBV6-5,CASSYPGLTGTQYF,TGTGCCAGCAGTTACCCAGGGCTAACAGGGACCCAGTACTTC
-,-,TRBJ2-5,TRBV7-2,CASSPQETQYF,TGTGCCAGCAGCCCTCAAGAGACCCAGTACTTC
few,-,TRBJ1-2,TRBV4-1,CASSPTDRNYGYTF,TGCGCCAGCAGCCCGACGGACAGAAACTATGGCTACACCTTC
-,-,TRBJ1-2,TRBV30,CAWSVRTRRDYGYTF,TGTGCCTGGAGTGTACGGACAAGGCGGGACTATGGCTACACCTTC
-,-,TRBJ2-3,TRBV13,CASSPRPIDTQYF,TGTGCCAGCAGCCCGCGACCCATAGATACGCAGTATTTT
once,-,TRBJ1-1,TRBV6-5,CASSYSIFGGNTEAFF,TGTGCCAGCAGTTACTCGATCTTCGGGGGGAACACTGAAGCTTTCTTT
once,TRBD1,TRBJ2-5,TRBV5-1,CASRYLSGTGQSTQYF,TGCGCCAGCAGATATCTTTCCGGGACAGGACAGAGTACCCAGTACTTC
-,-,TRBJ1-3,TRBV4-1,CASSPDSGRNTIYF,TGCGCCAGCAGCCCGGATTCTGGTCGGAACACCATATATTTT
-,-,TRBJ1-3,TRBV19,CATKPPRGETSGNTIYF,TGTGCCACTAAGCCCCCAAGGGGGGAGACTTCTGGAAACACCATATATTTT
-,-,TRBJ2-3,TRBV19,CASNVGDTQYF,TGTGCCAGTAATGTCGGGGATACGCAGTATTTT
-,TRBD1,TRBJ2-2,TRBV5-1,CASSLEATGDTGELFF,TGCGCCAGCAGCTTGGAGGCGACAGGGGACACCGGGGAGCTGTTTTTT
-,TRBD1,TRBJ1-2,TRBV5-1,CASSFLSTQGALGHGYTF,TGCGCCAGCAGCTTTTTGAGTACGCAGGGGGCCCTGGGTCATGGCTACACCTTC
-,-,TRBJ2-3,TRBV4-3,CASSQDPLRDFSTDTQYF,TGCGCCAGCAGCCAAGATCCCCTCCGGGACTTTAGCACAGATACGCAGTATTTT
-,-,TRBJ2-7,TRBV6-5,CASSYLRQGGEQYF,TGTGCCAGCAGTTACCTACGACAGGGAGGCGAGCAGTACTTC